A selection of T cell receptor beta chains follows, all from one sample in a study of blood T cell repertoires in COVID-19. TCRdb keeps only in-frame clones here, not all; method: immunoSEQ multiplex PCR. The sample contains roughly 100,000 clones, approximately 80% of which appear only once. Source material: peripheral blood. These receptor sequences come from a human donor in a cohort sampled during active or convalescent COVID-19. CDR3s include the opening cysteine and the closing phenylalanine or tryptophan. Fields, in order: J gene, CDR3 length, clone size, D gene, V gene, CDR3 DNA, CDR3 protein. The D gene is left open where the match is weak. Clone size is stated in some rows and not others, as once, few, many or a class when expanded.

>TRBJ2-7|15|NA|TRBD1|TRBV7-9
TGTGCCAGCAGCCACGACAGGGCCAACTCCTACGAGCAGTACTTC
CASSHDRANSYEQYF
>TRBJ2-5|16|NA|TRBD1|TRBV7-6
TGTGCCAGCAGCACCGGGACAGGGACACTCCAAGAGACCCAGTACTTC
CASSTGTGTLQETQYF
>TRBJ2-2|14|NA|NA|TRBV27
TGTGCCAGCAGTCAGGGATCGAACACCGGGGAGCTGTTTTTT
CASSQGSNTGELFF
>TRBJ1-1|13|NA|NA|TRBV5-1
TGCGCCAGCAGCCGACAGCCGAACACTGAAGCTTTCTTT
CASSRQPNTEAFF
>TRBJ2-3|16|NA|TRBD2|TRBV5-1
TGCGCCAGCAGCCTATATAGCGGGGCCAGCACAGATACGCAGTATTTT
CASSLYSGASTDTQYF
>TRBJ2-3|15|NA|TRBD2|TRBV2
TGTGCCAGCAGGATAGCGGGGGGCGGGACAGATACGCAGTATTTT
CASRIAGGGTDTQYF
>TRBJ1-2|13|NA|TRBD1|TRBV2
TGTGCCAGCACGAGACAGGGGCCCTATGGCTACACCTTC
CASTRQGPYGYTF
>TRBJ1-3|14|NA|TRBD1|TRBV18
TGTGCCAGCTCACACGGACAGGCTGGAAACACCATATATTTT
CASSHGQAGNTIYF
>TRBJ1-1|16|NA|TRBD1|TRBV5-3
TGTGCCAGAAGCCTAAGACAGGGGGCCATGTACACTGAAGCTTTCTTT
CARSLRQGAMYTEAFF
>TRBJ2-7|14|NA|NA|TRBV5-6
TGTGCCAGCAGCTTGCGCAGGGGGAGGTACGAGCAGTACTTC
CASSLRRGRYEQYF
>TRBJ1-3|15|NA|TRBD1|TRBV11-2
TGTGCCAGCAGCTTGGGACAGGGCGGCGGAAACACCATATATTTT
CASSLGQGGGNTIYF
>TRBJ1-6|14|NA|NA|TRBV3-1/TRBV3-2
TGTGCCAGCAGCCACTTGAAGGGGCAATCACCCCTCCACTTT
CASSHLKGQSPLHF
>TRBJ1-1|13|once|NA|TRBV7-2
TGTGCCAGCAGCTTAGGGGGGCTCACTGAAGCTTTCTTT
CASSLGGLTEAFF
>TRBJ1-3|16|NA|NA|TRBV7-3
TGTGCCAGCAGCTTAACCGGTCCCCGAGCGGGAAACACCATATATTTT
CASSLTGPRAGNTIYF
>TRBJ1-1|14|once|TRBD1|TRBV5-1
TGCGCCAGCGGATTCTCCGGGACAGGGGCGGAGGCTTTCTTT
CASGFSGTGAEAFF
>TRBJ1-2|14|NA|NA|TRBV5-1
TGCGCCAGCAGCTTTGAGGGTGCGATGGATGGCTACACCTTC
CASSFEGAMDGYTF
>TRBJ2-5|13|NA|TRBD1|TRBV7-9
TGTGCCAGCAGCTTAGGGACAGGGGAGACCCAGTACTTC
CASSLGTGETQYF
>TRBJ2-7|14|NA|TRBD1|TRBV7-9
TGTGCCAGCAGCCCCCAGGGACAGGGGGCCGAGCAGTACTTC
CASSPQGQGAEQYF
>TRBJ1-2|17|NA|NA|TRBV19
TGTGCCAGTAGTACAAGACCCTCGTTGGAGGGGTACTATGGCTACACCTTC
CASSTRPSLEGYYGYTF